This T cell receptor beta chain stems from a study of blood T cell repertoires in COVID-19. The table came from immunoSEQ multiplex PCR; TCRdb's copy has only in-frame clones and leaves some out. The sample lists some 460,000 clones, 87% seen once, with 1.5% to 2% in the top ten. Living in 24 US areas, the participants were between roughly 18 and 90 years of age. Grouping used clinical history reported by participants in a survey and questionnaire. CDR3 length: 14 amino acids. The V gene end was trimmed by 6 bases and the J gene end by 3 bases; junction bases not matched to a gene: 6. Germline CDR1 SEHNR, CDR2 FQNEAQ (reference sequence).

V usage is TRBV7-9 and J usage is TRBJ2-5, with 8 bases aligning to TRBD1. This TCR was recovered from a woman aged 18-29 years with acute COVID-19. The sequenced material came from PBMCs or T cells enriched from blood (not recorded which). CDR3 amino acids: CASSPLTGEETQYF. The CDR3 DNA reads TGTGCCAGCAGTCCTCTGACAGGGGAAGAGACCCAGTACTTC.